This T cell receptor beta chain was captured in a study of human T cells and chemical hapten exposure. V lost 1 base and J 7 bases, leaving 14 bases between the germline ends. This CDR3 contains 14 residues. Germline V gives CDR1 SNHLY, CDR2 FYNNEI. Time point in this sample: pre-sensitization, week 0. Treatment noted: therapeutic diphenylcyclopropenone sensitization with weekly scalp DPC. The library attached unique molecular identifiers to individual cDNA molecules. TCRdb reprocessed the RACE reads with MiXCR, giving one entry per CDR3 protein. The sample shows 85,000 to 100,000 distinct CDR3 sequences, 10% to 13% of them seen only once. Whole-study results and caveats: The study found expanded TCRs formed significantly more large CDR3 similarity clusters than controls.

Only a few counts were recorded for this clonotype. The antigen is not known. Specimen: whole blood, collected in connection with sensitization to the hapten diphenylcyclopropenone (DPC). The clonotype originates from a woman aged 60 to 75 with alopecia areata. Some clones in this sample may be carry-over from other donors' samples. J is TRBJ2-7 and V is TRBV2; maybe TRBD1 (5 bases). CDR3 residues: CASSEVWTKGEQYF. CDR3 sequence (DNA): TGTGCCAGCAGTGAAGTCTGGACAAAGGGGGAGCAGTACTTC.